Shown below are 32 T cell receptor beta chains from a single sample sequenced in a study of blood T cell repertoires in COVID-19. Assay used: immunoSEQ multiplex PCR; TCRdb lists only in-frame clones, some missing. The table has roughly 300,000 clones, about nine tenths seen once. Sequenced sample: PBMCs or T cells enriched from blood (not recorded which). Receptors were obtained from a man aged 25 to 40 who had recovered from COVID-19.

This clone was seen just once. This chain links TRBV5-6 with TRBJ2-7; 7 nucleotides match TRBD2. The CDR3 sequence is 14 residues long. V lost 3 bases to trimming and J lost 7 bases; unmatched junction nucleotides: 10. CDR1 and CDR2 (germline): SGHDT, YYEEEE. CDR3 DNA: TGTGCCAGCAGCTCCACGCGGGAGTTCGGTGAGCAGTACTTC. Protein sequence: CASSSTREFGEQYF.

This chain uses TRBV28 with TRBJ1-1; 9 bases line up with TRBD1. This CDR3 contains 13 residues. V trimming: 8 bases; J trimming: 3 bases; junction bases outside the gene matches: 4. Germline V gene lookup returns CDR1 MDHEN and CDR2 SYDVKM. The CDR3, as DNA: TGTGCCAGCCGAGGACAGGGGCACACTGAAGCTTTCTTT. Amino acids: CASRGQGHTEAFF.

The V gene is TRBV19, the J gene TRBJ2-4; 8 nucleotides match TRBD1. Losses at the gene ends were 4 bases for V and 1 base for J; bases not matched to a gene: 18. The length of the CDR3 is 20 residues. The germline V gene encodes CDR1 LNHDA and CDR2 SQIVND (reference sequence). CDR3 DNA sequence: TGTGCCAGTAGTACCGGACAGGGCCAAAACCCCACCCTGGCCAAAAACATTCAGTACTTC. It yields the protein CASSTGQGQNPTLAKNIQYF. The entire variable domain, with the rest obtained from reference TRBV19 and TRBJ2-4, is as follows: DGGITQSPKYLFRKEGQNVTLSCEQNLNHDAMYWYRQDPGQGLRLIYYSQIVNDFQKGDIAEGYSVSREKKESFPLTVTSAQKNPTAFYLCASSTGQGQNPTLAKNIQYFGAGTRLSVL.

CDR3 region: CASSVTSGAPYEQYF. Written as DNA, the CDR3 is TGTGCCAGCAGCGTGACTAGCGGTGCTCCCTACGAGCAGTACTTC. V is TRBV9 and J is TRBJ2-7; 9 nucleotides align to TRBD2. CDR1 SGDLS and CDR2 YYNGEE come from the germline V gene. The CDR3 contains 15 residues. V gave up 2 bases and J gave up 2 bases; unmatched junction bases: 5.

The sample holds one count of this clone. The J gene is TRBJ1-1, the V gene TRBV18; 8 nucleotides line up with TRBD1. Unmatched junction bases numbered 9, after V lost 2 bases and J lost 4 bases. Looked up from germline, CDR1 is KGHSH and CDR2 is LQKENI. The CDR3 is 16 residues long. CDR3 residues: CASSPGLGQAGTEAFF. DNA of the CDR3: TGTGCCAGCTCACCAGGCTTGGGACAGGCGGGCACTGAAGCTTTCTTT.

The chain joins TRBV6-6 to TRBJ1-5; possibly TRBD1 for D (5 bases). Looked up from germline, CDR1 is MNHNY and CDR2 is SVGAGI (reference sequence). CDR3 length equals 13 residues. V was shortened by 10 bases and J by 2 bases, with 12 bases between the two germline ends. For the CDR3, the DNA is TGTGCCACCCGGACGGGGGGCAATCAGCCCCAGCATTTT. It encodes CATRTGGNQPQHF.

This sequence joins TRBV6-5 and TRBJ1-1; TRBD1 matches 7 bases. The germline gives CDR1 MNHEY, CDR2 SVGAGI. The CDR3 totals 15 residues. The V gene end was trimmed by 2 bases and the J gene end by 5 bases; junction bases not matched to a gene: 8. The CDR3 reads CASSYRQGWRTEAFF. The CDR3, as DNA: TGTGCCAGCAGTTACCGACAGGGATGGAGGACTGAAGCTTTCTTT.

The chain combines TRBV19 with TRBJ1-1, with a tentative D call TRBD1 (6 bases). CDR1 LNHDA and CDR2 SQIVND come from the germline V gene (reference sequence). V was pared by 2 bases and J by 5 bases, with 12 bases between. This CDR3 is built from 14 residues. In DNA form, the CDR3 reads TGTGCCAGTAGTATATCCCACAGGGTAACTGAAGCTTTCTTT. Its translation: CASSISHRVTEAFF.

The chain recombines TRBV9 with TRBJ2-2, with 11 bases fitting TRBD2. Trimming at V came to 3 bases and at J to 4 bases, leaving 5 bases not matched to a gene. The CDR3 sequence is 16 residues long. CDR1 SGDLS and CDR2 YYNGEE come from the germline V gene. CDR3 nucleotides: TGTGCCAGCAGCGCTAGACTAGCGGGAAGCACCGGGGAGCTGTTTTTT. Residues: CASSARLAGSTGELFF.

The J gene is TRBJ2-1, the V gene TRBV3-1 (or the pseudogene TRBV3-2); 7 bases match TRBD2. Looked up from germline, CDR1 is LGHDT and CDR2 is YNNKEL (reference sequence). This CDR3 spans 14 amino acids. V trimming: 4 bases; J trimming: 7 bases; junction bases outside the gene matches: 7. In DNA, the CDR3 is TGTGCCAGCAGCCGCGGGAGTTTCGATAATGAGCAGTTCTTC. This translates into CASSRGSFDNEQFF.

The rearrangement joins TRBV11-3 to TRBJ1-2; 9 bases match TRBD1. The CDR3 covers 14 residues. The junction had 7 bases not matched to a gene; V was cut back by 5 bases and J by 6 bases. In germline, CDR1 is SGHNT, CDR2 YENEEA. CDR3 sequence: CASSLRQGVDGYTF. The DNA for the CDR3 is TGTGCCAGCAGCCTACGACAGGGGGTCGATGGCTACACCTTC.

The rearrangement uses TRBV5-8 and TRBJ2-7; 8 bases align to TRBD1. CDR1 SGHTS and CDR2 YDEGEE come from the germline V gene. The CDR3 loop spans 14 amino acids. V lost 4 bases, J lost 2 bases, and 5 bases stayed unmatched. Here the CDR3 reads CASSPRTGPYEQYF. The CDR3 DNA reads TGTGCCAGCAGCCCGCGGACAGGGCCCTACGAGCAGTACTTC.

V is TRBV11-2 and J is TRBJ2-2, with 11 positions matching TRBD2. Germline V gene lookup returns CDR1 SGHAT and CDR2 FQNNGV. V lost 5 bases, J lost 4 bases, and 6 bases stayed unmatched. The CDR3 length is 16 residues. CDR3 sequence (DNA): TGTGCCAGCAGCGAACTAGCGGGAGTCGCCACCGGGGAGCTGTTTTTT. Protein: CASSELAGVATGELFF.

V is TRBV27 and J is TRBJ1-2; 8 bases fit TRBD1. There are 13 residues in the CDR3. Germline V lookup: CDR1 MNHEY, CDR2 SMNVEV (reference sequence). Losses at the gene ends were 4 bases for V and 6 bases for J; bases not matched to a gene: 4. The CDR3 bases are TGTGCCAGCAGTTATGACAGGGGAAATGGCTACACCTTC. Its protein is CASSYDRGNGYTF.

The chain carries TRBV3-1 (or the pseudogene TRBV3-2) and TRBJ2-7; 11 bases are shared with TRBD2. J lost 6 bases, V lost 4 bases, and 2 bases had no gene match. This CDR3 comprises 13 residues. CDR1 and CDR2 from the germline V gene are LGHDT and YNNKEL (reference sequence). CDR3 nucleotides: TGTGCCAGCAGCCTAACTAGCGGGGGCGAGCAGTACTTC. The encoded protein is CASSLTSGGEQYF.

The rearrangement joins TRBV28 to TRBJ2-1, with 11 bases that match TRBD2. CDR1 and CDR2 (germline): MDHEN, SYDVKM. The CDR3 has 17 residues. V dropped 8 bases and J dropped 0; count of bases not matched to a gene: 9. CDR3 DNA sequence: TGTGCCAGCTTGGGACTAGCGGATCCCAGCTCCTACAATGAGCAGTTCTTC. Translating it yields CASLGLADPSSYNEQFF.

The rearrangement links TRBV5-1 to TRBJ2-1, with 10 bases matching TRBD2. Germline lookup yields CDR1 SGHRS and CDR2 YFSETQ. The CDR3 runs to 19 residues. The trim removed 0 bases at V and 4 bases at J, leaving 13 bases unmatched. The CDR3 loop reads CASSLAGSGRILFYNEQFF. CDR3 coding DNA: TGCGCCAGCAGCTTGGCGGGTAGCGGGAGGATCCTATTTTACAATGAGCAGTTCTTC.

The table lists this clone with a count of one. The CDR3 loop reads CASSLDTNYGYTF. CDR3 bases: TGCGCCAGCAGTCTGGACACTAACTATGGCTACACCTTC. The chain is built from TRBV5-1 and TRBJ1-2, with a tentative D call TRBD1 (5 bases). This CDR3 has 13 residues. Germline V gene data show CDR1 as SGHRS and CDR2 as YFSETQ. The ends were cut back, 5 bases at V and 0 bases at J, with 8 bases in the middle.

The chain recombines TRBV30 with TRBJ1-2, with D maybe TRBD1 (6 bases). This CDR3 region has 14 residues. Germline assignment: CDR1 GTSNPN and CDR2 SVGIG (reference sequence). The ends were cut back, 1 base at V and 5 bases at J, with 14 bases in the middle. The CDR3 bases are TGTGCCTGGAGTGGTGCAGGGGAAGGGTATGGCTACACCTTC. Translating gives CAWSGAGEGYGYTF.

The chain employs TRBV29-1 and TRBJ1-1; 7 positions match TRBD1. Germline V CDR1 and CDR2: SQVTM, ANQGSEA. After removal of 5 bases from V and 4 bases from J, the junction contained 4 bases not matched to a gene. The CDR3 covers 12 residues. CDR3 DNA: TGCAGCGTTTACCCAGGGGGCACTGAAGCTTTCTTT. Translation: CSVYPGGTEAFF.

This chain joins TRBV7-2 and TRBJ2-1; 12 bases fit TRBD1. Losses at the gene ends were 0 bases for V and 7 bases for J; bases not matched to a gene: 16. Germline values: CDR1 SGHTA, CDR2 FQGNSA. The CDR3 spans 20 residues. CDR3 residues: CASSLASPGQGAHRWNEQFF. DNA for the CDR3: TGTGCCAGCAGCTTAGCGTCTCCGGGACAGGGGGCCCACCGGTGGAATGAGCAGTTCTTC.

The CDR3 sequence is CASSASGTGLGYTF. For the CDR3, the DNA is TGTGCCAGTAGTGCCTCCGGGACAGGTCTCGGCTACACCTTC. The J gene is TRBJ1-2, the V gene TRBV19; TRBD1 matches 8 bases. Germline-derived CDR1 and CDR2 are LNHDA and SQIVND (reference sequence). The CDR3 is 14 amino acids. V lost 5 bases to trimming and J lost 8 bases; unmatched junction nucleotides: 10.

The J gene is TRBJ1-6, the V gene TRBV28; 9 nucleotides agree with TRBD1. The CDR3 runs 15 residues. Germline V gives CDR1 MDHEN, CDR2 SYDVKM. Losses at the gene ends were 6 bases for V and 7 bases for J; bases not matched to a gene: 7. The CDR3 sequence is CASSFRDRENSPLHF. CDR3 coding DNA: TGTGCCAGCAGCTTCCGGGACAGGGAGAATTCACCCCTCCACTTT.

This chain uses TRBV10-2 with TRBJ1-2; tentative D call: TRBD1 (5 bases). The CDR3 is made up of 15 amino acids. V gave up 0 bases and J gave up 4 bases, with 12 bases separating them. CDR1 WSHSY and CDR2 SAAADI come from the germline V gene. The CDR3 nucleotides are TGCGCCAGCAGTGAGTCCGGGGGACGAGGCTATGGCTACACCTTC. This gives the protein CASSESGGRGYGYTF.

This clone was seen just once. The rearrangement joins TRBV5-6 to TRBJ2-7, with a weak D call TRBD2 (5 bases). V lost 0 bases and J lost 9, with 13 bases in between. CDR3 length: 13 residues. CDR1 SGHDT and CDR2 YYEEEE come from the germline V gene. The CDR3 bases are TGTGCCAGCAGCTTGGACTACACCGCGGGGCAGTACTTC. Its translation: CASSLDYTAGQYF.

V usage is TRBV5-6 and J usage is TRBJ1-2, with TRBD1 matching over 9 bases. This CDR3 region has 18 residues. The V segment lost 0 bases and the J segment 2 bases; nucleotides outside the gene matches: 11. Germline V gene data show CDR1 as SGHDT and CDR2 as YYEEEE. CDR3 nucleotide sequence: TGTGCCAGCAGCTTGGGTGGTCGACAGGGGGGAATCAACTATGGCTACACCTTC. It is translated as CASSLGGRQGGINYGYTF.

This clone was seen a single time. The genes are TRBV27 and TRBJ2-2; 12 positions agree with TRBD2. This CDR3 spans 15 amino acids. V shed 5 bases and J 7 bases; nucleotides not matched to a gene: 5. Germline CDR1 reads MNHEY; CDR2 reads SMNVEV (reference sequence). CDR3 nucleotides: TGTGCCAGCAGTCCGGGACTAGCGGGTGTCGGGGAGCTGTTTTTT. Amino acids: CASSPGLAGVGELFF.

This sequence joins TRBV24-1 and TRBJ2-1, with a possible D match to TRBD2 (7 bases). Trimming stripped 1 base from V and 2 bases from J, with 11 bases between. The CDR3 totals 16 residues. Germline CDR1 is KGHDR and CDR2 is SFDVKD. The CDR3 is CATSDFRGGTYNEQFF. The DNA of the CDR3 is TGTGCCACCAGTGATTTTAGGGGGGGTACCTACAATGAGCAGTTCTTC.

This chain connects TRBV27 to TRBJ1-5; 10 nucleotides align to TRBD1. Losses at the gene ends were 4 bases for V and 1 base for J; bases not matched to a gene: 13. The length of the CDR3 is 19 residues. The germline V gene encodes CDR1 MNHEY and CDR2 SMNVEV (reference sequence). CDR3 sequence: CASSSTSGQGIWSNQPQHF. The DNA for the CDR3 is TGTGCCAGCAGTTCCACATCGGGACAGGGGATATGGAGCAATCAGCCCCAGCATTTT.

The chain employs TRBV3-1 (or the pseudogene TRBV3-2) and TRBJ1-1; D gene uncertain. Germline loops: CDR1 LGHDT, CDR2 YNNKEL (reference sequence). V lost 1 base, J lost 0 bases, and 6 bases lay in between. This CDR3 comprises 14 residues. CDR3 nucleotide sequence: TGTGCCAGCAGCCAAGCCTTTTTGAACACTGAAGCTTTCTTT. It specifies CASSQAFLNTEAFF.

The chain is built from TRBV28 and TRBJ2-7; 9 bases are a match to TRBD1. V lost 9 bases to trimming and J lost 1 base; unmatched junction nucleotides: 10. Germline V gives CDR1 MDHEN, CDR2 SYDVKM. The CDR3 length is 15 residues. The CDR3 protein is CASIGQGTGSYEQYF. The CDR3 region has the DNA TGTGCCAGTATCGGGCAGGGGACAGGGTCCTACGAGCAGTACTTC.

The rearrangement joins TRBV28 to TRBJ1-2; D is uncertain. This CDR3 is 17 amino acids long. Germline CDR1 and CDR2: MDHEN and SYDVKM. V lost 3 bases to trimming and J lost 4 bases, with 21 bases between them. The CDR3: CASSLERGSQPGYGYTF. The CDR3 DNA sequence: TGTGCCAGCAGTTTGGAAAGAGGCTCCCAACCGGGCTATGGCTACACCTTC.